These 12 T cell receptor beta chains share one sample of origin, sequenced in a study of blood T cell repertoires in COVID-19. Some clones are missing from TCRdb's copy, which holds only in-frame ones; the method was immunoSEQ multiplex PCR. The sample comprises a few hundred thousand clones, 80% to 95% of which are singletons, and about a fifth rests with the top ten. Sequencing was carried out using PBMCs or T cells enriched from blood (not recorded which). These TCRs come from a woman aged 30 to 39 who had recovered from COVID-19.

The V gene is TRBV19, the J gene TRBJ2-2; the match to TRBD1 covers 8 bases. With 5 bases clipped from V and 12 bases from J, the junction kept 5 bases outside the gene matches. From germline, CDR1 is LNHDA and CDR2 SQIVND (reference sequence). This CDR3 has 12 amino acids. The CDR3 DNA reads as TGTGCCAGTAGTCCGCGGACAGGGAAGCTGTTTTTT. Translating it yields CASSPRTGKLFF.

V usage is TRBV9 and J usage is TRBJ1-3, with D hard to call. Germline V lookup: CDR1 SGDLS, CDR2 YYNGEE. The CDR3 has 17 amino acids. Between the trimmed V and J ends, which lost 4 bases and 0 bases, there was a span of 17 bases. The CDR3 nucleotides are TGTGCCAGCAGCATACGGACGGACTCAAGCTCTGGAAACACCATATATTTT. This codes for CASSIRTDSSSGNTIYF.

The J gene is TRBJ2-1, the V gene TRBV4-3, with TRBD2 matching over 11 bases. Trimming cost V 3 bases and J 9 bases; bases outside gene matches: 7. Looked up from germline, CDR1 is LGHNA and CDR2 is YSLEER. CDR3 length equals 15 residues. CDR3 in DNA: TGCGCCAGCAGCCACCAGCGCACTAGCGGGAGTGAGCAGTTCTTC. This gives the protein CASSHQRTSGSEQFF.

This chain joins TRBV7-9 and TRBJ2-1; 8 nucleotides agree with TRBD1. This CDR3 is 15 amino acids long. The germline gives CDR1 SEHNR, CDR2 FQNEAQ (reference sequence). The V and J ends lost 1 base and 1 base, in that order; junction bases with no gene match: 0. CDR3 in amino acids: CASSLGTGSYNEQFF. The CDR3 nucleotides are TGTGCCAGCAGCTTAGGGACAGGGTCCTACAATGAGCAGTTCTTC.

The chain carries TRBV5-4 and TRBJ2-7; 11 positions agree with TRBD1. The length of the CDR3 is 14 residues. V shed 5 bases, J shed 2 bases, and the junction held 3 bases outside the gene matches. Germline values: CDR1 SGHNT, CDR2 YYREEE (reference sequence). The CDR3 here is CASSWTGGPYEQYF. The DNA for the CDR3 is TGTGCCAGCAGTTGGACAGGGGGCCCCTACGAGCAGTACTTC.

This chain's CDR3 is CASNTGTSGSNEQFF. CDR3 DNA: TGTGCCAGCAATACCGGGACTAGCGGATCCAATGAGCAGTTCTTC. The J gene is TRBJ2-1, the V gene TRBV6-5, with 11 positions matching TRBD2. The germline gives CDR1 MNHEY, CDR2 SVGAGI. With 7 bases clipped from V and 6 bases from J, the junction kept 8 bases outside the gene matches. The CDR3 sequence is 15 residues long.

This chain uses TRBV6-4 with TRBJ1-6, with 7 bases matching TRBD1. Germline CDR1 reads MRHNA; CDR2 reads SNTAGT. CDR3 length: 15 amino acids. The junction had 7 bases not matched to a gene; V was cut back by 0 bases and J by 11 bases. CDR3 in DNA: TGTGCCAGCAGTGACTCGACAGGGTTGGGGGCACCCCTCCACTTT. Translation gives CASSDSTGLGAPLHF.

The chain employs TRBV5-4 and TRBJ2-3; 10 positions match TRBD1. The CDR3 contains 15 residues. After removal of 4 bases from V and 5 bases from J, the junction contained 7 bases not matched to a gene. Germline V lookup: CDR1 SGHNT, CDR2 YYREEE (reference sequence). CDR3 bases: TGTGCCAGCAGCCCCGGGACAGGGGAAGGAGATACGCAGTATTTT. Encoded protein: CASSPGTGEGDTQYF.

V gene TRBV6-5 combines with J gene TRBJ1-2; TRBD1 agrees at 9 bases. Germline V gene data show CDR1 as MNHEY and CDR2 as SVGAGI. The V segment lost 2 bases and the J segment 4 bases; nucleotides outside the gene matches: 2. The length of the CDR3 is 14 residues. In nucleotides, the CDR3 is TGTGCCAGCAGTTACAAGGACAGGGGCTATGGCTACACCTTC. Protein sequence: CASSYKDRGYGYTF.

This clone was found once. CDR3 in DNA: TGTGCCAGCAGCACCGGGGGGCGGGGGACTGAAGCTTTCTTT. It translates to CASSTGGRGTEAFF. The chain links TRBV7-9 to TRBJ1-1; D possibly corresponds to TRBD1 (6 bases). CDR1 and CDR2 from the germline V gene are SEHNR and FQNEAQ (reference sequence). Trimming left V 5 bases short and J 5 bases short, with 15 bases between. CDR3 length equals 14 residues.

The rearrangement joins TRBV28 to TRBJ2-2, with D unclear. In germline, CDR1 is MDHEN, CDR2 SYDVKM. V was pared by 8 bases and J by 4 bases, with 8 bases between. The CDR3 has 12 amino acids. The chain's CDR3 is CASSPRTGELFF. The CDR3 DNA reads as TGTGCCAGCTCCCCCCGCACCGGGGAGCTGTTTTTT.

This clone was seen just once. The V gene is TRBV6-5, the J gene TRBJ1-1; 7 bases are a match to TRBD1. The CDR3 is made up of 14 amino acids. Trimming took 4 bases from V and 5 from J; bases not matched to a gene: 7. CDR1 is MNHEY and CDR2 is SVGAGI in the germline V gene. The CDR3 loop is CASSSDRAGTEAFF. The CDR3 DNA sequence: TGTGCCAGCAGTTCTGACAGGGCCGGTACTGAAGCTTTCTTT.